This T cell receptor beta chain was observed in a study of CD4+ T cells in melanoma. The CDR3 extends over 13 amino acids. CDR1 is SQVTM and CDR2 is ANQGSEA in the germline V gene. V was pared by 8 bases and J by 9 bases, with 13 bases of the junction left unmatched. TCRdb's copy holds only in-frame clones and misses some; the assay was immunoSEQ multiplex PCR. The table has 15,000 to 20,000 clones, about 80% seen once; the top ten hold around 5.4%. This clone was counted between two and nine times. The chain has TRBV29-1 and TRBJ2-1, with 7 bases lining up with TRBD1. The sample consisted of cells from a culture (not recorded whether cultured in vitro). The sequence was obtained from a human donor with melanoma. As DNA, the CDR3 is TGCAGCCTTCCAGGGGCAGGGGGAAGTGAGCAGTTCTTC. Translation: CSLPGAGGSEQFF.